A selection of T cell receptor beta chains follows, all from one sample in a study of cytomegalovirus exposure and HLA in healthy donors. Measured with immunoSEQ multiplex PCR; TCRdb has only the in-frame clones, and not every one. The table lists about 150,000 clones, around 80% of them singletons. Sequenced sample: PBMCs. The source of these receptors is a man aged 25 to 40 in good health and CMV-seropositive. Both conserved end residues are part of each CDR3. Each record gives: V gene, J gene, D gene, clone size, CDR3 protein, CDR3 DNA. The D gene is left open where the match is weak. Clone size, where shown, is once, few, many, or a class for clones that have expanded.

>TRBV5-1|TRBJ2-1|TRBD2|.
CASSLDPSGEQFF
TGCGCCAGCAGCTTGGATCCTAGCGGTGAGCAGTTCTTC
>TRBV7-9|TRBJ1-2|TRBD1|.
CASSWDRGPGGYTF
TGTGCCAGCAGCTGGGACAGGGGGCCGGGGGGCTACACCTTC
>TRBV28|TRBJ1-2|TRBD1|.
CASSLTGTGTRGYTF
TGTGCCAGCAGTTTAACCGGGACAGGGACTCGGGGCTACACCTTC
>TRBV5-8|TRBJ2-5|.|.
CASRWPGQETQYF
TGTGCCAGCAGGTGGCCCGGGCAAGAGACCCAGTACTTC
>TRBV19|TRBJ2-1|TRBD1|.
CASSMGQGENEQFF
TGTGCCAGTAGTATGGGGCAGGGGGAGAATGAGCAGTTCTTC
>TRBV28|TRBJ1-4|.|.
CASSFSGNNEKLFF
TGTGCCAGCAGTTTCTCTGGCAATAATGAAAAACTGTTTTTT
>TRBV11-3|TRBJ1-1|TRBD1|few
CASSRTGGDTEAFF
TGTGCCAGCAGCCGTACAGGGGGGGACACTGAAGCTTTCTTT
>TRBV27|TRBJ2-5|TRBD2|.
CASSLSGLAGAKETQYF
TGTGCCAGCAGTTTATCAGGACTAGCGGGAGCTAAAGAGACCCAGTACTTC
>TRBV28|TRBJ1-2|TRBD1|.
CASTPRTGVYGYTF
TGTGCCAGCACCCCCAGGACAGGGGTCTATGGCTACACCTTC
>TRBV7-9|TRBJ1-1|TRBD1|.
CASSLHSTGGLSTEAFF
TGTGCCAGCAGCCTCCATTCGACAGGGGGCTTGAGCACTGAAGCTTTCTTT
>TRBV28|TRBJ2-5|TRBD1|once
CASSPPRQGMTETQYF
TGTGCCAGCAGTCCCCCTCGACAGGGAATGACGGAGACCCAGTACTTC
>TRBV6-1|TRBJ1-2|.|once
CASSESRGPYGYTF
TGTGCCAGCAGTGAATCCAGGGGACCCTATGGCTACACCTTC
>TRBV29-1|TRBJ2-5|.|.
CSVEASGYQETQYF
TGCAGCGTTGAGGCGTCAGGCTACCAAGAGACCCAGTACTTC
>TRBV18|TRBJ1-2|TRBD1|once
CASSLGLQGNYGYTF
TGTGCCAGCTCACTTGGGCTACAGGGGAACTATGGCTACACCTTC
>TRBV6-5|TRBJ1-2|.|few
CASSQGAYGYTF
TGTGCCAGCAGCCAGGGTGCCTATGGCTACACCTTC
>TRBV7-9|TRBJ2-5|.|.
CASSLVRTGAETQYF
TGTGCCAGCAGCTTAGTCCGGACGGGAGCGGAGACCCAGTACTTC
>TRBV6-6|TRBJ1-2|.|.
CASSYSLRGGYTF
TGTGCCAGCAGTTACTCGCTCAGGGGTGGCTACACCTTC
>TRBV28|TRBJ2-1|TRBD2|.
CASSLRSLAGVSYNEQFF
TGTGCCAGCAGTTTAAGGTCCCTGGCGGGAGTCTCCTACAATGAGCAGTTCTTC
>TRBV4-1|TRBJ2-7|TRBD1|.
CASSLGQGSSYEQYF
TGCGCCAGCAGCCTGGGACAGGGCAGCTCCTACGAGCAGTACTTC
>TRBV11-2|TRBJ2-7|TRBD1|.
CASSQPGQGASYEQYF
TGTGCCAGCAGCCAACCGGGACAGGGGGCCTCCTACGAGCAGTACTTC
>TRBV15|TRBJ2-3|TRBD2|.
CATSRGLAGGDTQYF
TGTGCCACCAGCCGGGGACTAGCGGGAGGTGATACGCAGTATTTT
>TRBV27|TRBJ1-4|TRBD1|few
CASTRQGENEKLFF
TGTGCCAGCACGAGACAGGGAGAAAATGAAAAACTGTTTTTT
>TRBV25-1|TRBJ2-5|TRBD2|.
CASSEYRGLAGEETQYF
TGTGCCAGCAGTGAATATCGGGGACTAGCGGGAGAAGAGACCCAGTACTTC
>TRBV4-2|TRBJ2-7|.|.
CASSQGYGGFNEQYF
TGTGCCAGCAGCCAAGGTTATGGGGGGTTCAACGAGCAGTACTTC
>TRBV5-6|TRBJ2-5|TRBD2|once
CASSLSGAGGRKETQYF
TGTGCCAGCAGCCTTTCGGGAGCGGGAGGGAGAAAAGAGACCCAGTACTTC
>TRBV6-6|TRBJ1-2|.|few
CASIPASGGGYTF
TGTGCCAGCATTCCGGCCTCTGGAGGAGGCTACACCTTC
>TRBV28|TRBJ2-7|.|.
CASSVARSYYEQYF
TGTGCCAGCAGTGTCGCGCGGTCCTACTACGAGCAGTACTTC
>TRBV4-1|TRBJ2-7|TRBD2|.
CASSQEGLAGVAREQYF
TGCGCCAGCAGCCAAGAAGGTCTAGCGGGAGTCGCTAGAGAGCAGTACTTC
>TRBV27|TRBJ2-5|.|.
CASSRRPQETQYF
TGTGCCAGCAGCAGGAGGCCTCAAGAGACCCAGTACTTC
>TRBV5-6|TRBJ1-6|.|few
CASSFGSSYNSPLHF
TGTGCCAGCAGCTTTGGGAGCTCCTATAATTCACCCCTCCACTTT
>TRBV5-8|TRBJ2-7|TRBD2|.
CASSFGLAGGHEQYF
TGTGCCAGCAGCTTTGGACTAGCGGGAGGGCACGAGCAGTACTTC
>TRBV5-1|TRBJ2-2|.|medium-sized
CASSRLPDTGELFF
TGCGCCAGCAGCCGCTTACCGGACACCGGGGAGCTGTTTTTT
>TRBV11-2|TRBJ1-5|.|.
CASSLETDQPQHF
TGTGCCAGCAGCTTAGAAACGGATCAGCCCCAGCATTTT
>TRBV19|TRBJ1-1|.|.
CASYLRRGSLNTEAFF
TGTGCCAGTTACCTCCGCCGGGGGTCATTGAACACTGAAGCTTTCTTT
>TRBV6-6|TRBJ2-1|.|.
CATTQDLDFNEQFF
TGTGCCACCACCCAAGATTTGGACTTTAATGAGCAGTTCTTC
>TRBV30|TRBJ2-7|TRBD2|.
CAWSQGYSGGYEQYF
TGTGCCTGGAGTCAGGGTTATAGCGGGGGCTACGAGCAGTACTTC
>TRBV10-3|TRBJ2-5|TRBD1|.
CAIKGTGLGETQYF
TGTGCCATCAAGGGGACAGGGCTGGGGGAGACCCAGTACTTC
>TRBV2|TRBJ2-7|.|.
CASSDPGLDEQYF
TGTGCCAGCAGTGACCCGGGATTGGACGAGCAGTACTTC
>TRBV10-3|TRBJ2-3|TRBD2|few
CAISEGSGISTDTQYF
TGTGCCATCAGTGAAGGTAGCGGGATTAGCACAGATACGCAGTATTTT
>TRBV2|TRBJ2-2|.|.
CASSERATSAGELFF
TGTGCCAGCAGCGAACGGGCCACTAGTGCCGGGGAGCTGTTTTTT
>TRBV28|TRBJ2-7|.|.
CASSLGGPSNEQYF
TGTGCCAGCAGTTTGGGGGGTCCCTCTAACGAGCAGTACTTC
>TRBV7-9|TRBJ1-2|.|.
CASSSQGHGNYGYTF
TGTGCCAGCAGCAGTCAGGGACACGGGAACTATGGCTACACCTTC
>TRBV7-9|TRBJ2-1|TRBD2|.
CASSSWGGNHNEQFF
TGTGCCAGCAGCTCCTGGGGGGGGAACCACAATGAGCAGTTCTTC
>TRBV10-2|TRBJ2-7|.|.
CASRDHRRATYEQYF
TGCGCCAGCAGGGACCACCGGAGGGCTACCTACGAGCAGTACTTC
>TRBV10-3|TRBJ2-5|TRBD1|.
CAISNDRGVSETQYF
TGTGCCATCAGTAATGACAGGGGGGTATCAGAGACCCAGTACTTC
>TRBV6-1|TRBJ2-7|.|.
CASSENRMRSYEQYF
TGTGCCAGCAGTGAAAACAGGATGAGATCCTACGAGCAGTACTTC
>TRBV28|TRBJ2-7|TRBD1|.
CASSFGGQLSEQYF
TGTGCCAGCAGTTTTGGGGGACAGTTGAGCGAGCAGTACTTC